The 9 T cell receptor beta chains reported below all come from one sample, sequenced in a study of liver allograft versus peripheral blood T cells. Study-wide background: Recipients' peripheral blood supplied the T cell receptor repertoires against which those in transplanted livers were compared.

TCRdb itself ran the reads through MiXCR, one entry per CDR3 protein. Of about 10,000 distinct CDR3 sequences listed, under 20% were seen once; the top ten hold about 1.7%. The receptor set was obtained from a human patient who had a liver transplant. Some T cells may be transferred from the graft donor.

This sequence joins TRBV11-1 and TRBJ1-4; 7 nucleotides align to TRBD1. Losses at the gene ends were 2 bases for V and 3 bases for J; bases not matched to a gene: 3. Germline values: CDR1 SGHAT, CDR2 FQDESV (reference sequence). The CDR3 covers 15 residues. CDR3 DNA sequence: TGTGCCAGCAGCTTATTGGGACAGCCTAATGAAAAACTGTTTTTT. It codes for CASSLLGQPNEKLFF.

This clonotype is medium-sized (0.01 to 0.1%). The chain links TRBV6-2 or TRBV6-3 to TRBJ1-2; D perhaps matches TRBD1 (5 bases). V was shortened by 7 bases and J by 5 bases, with 23 bases between the two germline ends. The CDR3 totals 16 residues. Germline V CDR1 and CDR2: MNHEY, SVGEGT. Here the CDR3 reads CASTEASGRTGYGYTF. DNA of the CDR3: TGTGCCAGCACCGAAGCTTCAGGGCGAACTGGGTATGGCTACACCTTC.

This clonotype is medium-sized by share. The genes are TRBV18 and TRBJ1-1; D is undetermined. V was trimmed by 2 bases and J by 0 bases, leaving 4 bases between them. The CDR3 length is 13 residues. Germline V gene lookup returns CDR1 KGHSH and CDR2 LQKENI. In DNA, the CDR3 is TGTGCCAGCTCACCAGGGGTGAACACTGAAGCTTTCTTT. This sequence encodes CASSPGVNTEAFF.

The CDR3 coding sequence is TGTGCCAGCAGTTCCGACAGGCTCTATGGCTACACCTTC. Protein: CASSSDRLYGYTF. This chain uses TRBV7-9 with TRBJ1-2; D might be TRBD1 (6 bases). The length of the CDR3 is 13 residues. Germline-derived CDR1 and CDR2 are SEHNR and FQNEAQ (reference sequence). V was pared by 6 bases and J by 4 bases, with 12 bases between.

In its sample, this clonotype was seen many times. This chain joins TRBV11-2 and TRBJ1-3; D uncertain. Germline V CDR1 and CDR2: SGHAT, FQNNGV. Trimming removed 2 bases from V and 4 bases from J, with 12 bases in between. This CDR3 has 15 amino acids. Here the CDR3 reads CASSLNFVGGNTIYF. DNA for the CDR3: TGTGCCAGCAGCTTAAACTTTGTAGGGGGAAACACCATATATTTT.

The chain uses TRBV7-9 and TRBJ1-1; D possibly corresponds to TRBD1 (5 bases). Trimming removed 5 bases at V and 4 bases at J, with 14 bases between. The CDR3 loop spans 14 amino acids. The germline V gene encodes CDR1 SEHNR and CDR2 FQNEAQ (reference sequence). CDR3 nucleotide sequence: TGTGCCAGCAGCAAAGACGCAGGGACCACTGAAGCTTTCTTT. It codes for CASSKDAGTTEAFF.

The chain carries TRBV12-3 or TRBV12-4 and TRBJ2-3, with 8 positions matching TRBD1. The CDR3 has 16 amino acids. Trimming at V came to 4 bases and at J to 4 bases, leaving 10 bases not matched to a gene. The CDR3 spells CASSYRWTGYPDTQYF. DNA for the CDR3: TGTGCCAGCAGTTACCGATGGACAGGGTATCCAGATACGCAGTATTTT.

The V call is TRBV28, the J call TRBJ1-5; D unresolved. This CDR3 is 12 amino acids long. CDR1 MDHEN and CDR2 SYDVKM come from the germline V gene. Trimming removed 4 bases at V and 4 bases at J, with 5 bases between. CDR3 amino acids: CASSSLNQPQHF. DNA of the CDR3: TGTGCCAGCAGTTCCCTAAATCAGCCCCAGCATTTT. The entire variable domain, with the rest obtained from reference TRBV28 and TRBJ1-5, is as follows: DVKVTQSSRYLVKRTGEKVFLECVQDMDHENMFWYRQDPGLGLRLIYFSYDVKMKEKGDIPEGYSVSREKKERFSLILESASTNQTSMYLCASSSLNQPQHFGDGTRLSIL.

This clonotype qualifies as medium-sized. This chain links TRBV24-1 with TRBJ1-2; possible D gene TRBD1, 6 bases. V was shortened by 4 bases and J by 0 bases, with 17 bases between the two germline ends. The germline V gene has CDR1 KGHDR and CDR2 SFDVKD. There are 17 residues in the CDR3. The CDR3, as DNA: TGTGCCACCAGTGAGGGGCCGGGACAAAAAGCTAACTATGGCTACACCTTC. Translated, it gives CATSEGPGQKANYGYTF.